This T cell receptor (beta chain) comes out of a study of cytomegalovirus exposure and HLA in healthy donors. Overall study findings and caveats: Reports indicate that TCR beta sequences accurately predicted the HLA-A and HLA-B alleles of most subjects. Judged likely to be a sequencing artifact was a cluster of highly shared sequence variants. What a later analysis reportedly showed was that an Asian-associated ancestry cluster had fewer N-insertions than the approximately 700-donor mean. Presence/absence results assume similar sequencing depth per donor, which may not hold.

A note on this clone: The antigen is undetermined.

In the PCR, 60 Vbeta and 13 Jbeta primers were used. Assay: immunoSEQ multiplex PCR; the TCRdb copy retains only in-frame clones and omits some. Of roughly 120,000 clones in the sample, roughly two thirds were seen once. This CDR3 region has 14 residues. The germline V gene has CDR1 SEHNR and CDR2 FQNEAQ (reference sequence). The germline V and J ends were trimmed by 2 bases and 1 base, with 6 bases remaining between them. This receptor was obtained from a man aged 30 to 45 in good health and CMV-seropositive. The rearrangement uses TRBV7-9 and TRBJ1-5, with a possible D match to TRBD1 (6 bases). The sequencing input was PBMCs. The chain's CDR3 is CASSLQGSNQPQHF. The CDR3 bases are TGTGCCAGCAGCTTACAGGGGAGCAATCAGCCCCAGCATTTT. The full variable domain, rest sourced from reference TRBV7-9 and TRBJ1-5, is DTGVSQNPRHKITKRGQNVTFRCDPISEHNRLYWYRQTLGQGPEFLTYFQNEAQLEKSRLLSDRFSAERPKGSFSTLEIQRTEQGDSAMYLCASSLQGSNQPQHFGDGTRLSIL.